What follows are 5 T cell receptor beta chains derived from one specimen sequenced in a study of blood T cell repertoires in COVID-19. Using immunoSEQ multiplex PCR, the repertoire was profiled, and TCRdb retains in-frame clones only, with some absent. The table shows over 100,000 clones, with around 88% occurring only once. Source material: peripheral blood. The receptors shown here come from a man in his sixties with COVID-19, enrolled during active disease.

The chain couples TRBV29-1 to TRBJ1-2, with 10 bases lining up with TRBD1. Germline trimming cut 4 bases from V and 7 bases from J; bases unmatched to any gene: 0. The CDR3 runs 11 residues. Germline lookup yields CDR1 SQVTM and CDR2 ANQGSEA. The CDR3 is CSVGTGGGYTF. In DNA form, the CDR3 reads TGCAGCGTTGGGACAGGGGGTGGCTACACCTTC.

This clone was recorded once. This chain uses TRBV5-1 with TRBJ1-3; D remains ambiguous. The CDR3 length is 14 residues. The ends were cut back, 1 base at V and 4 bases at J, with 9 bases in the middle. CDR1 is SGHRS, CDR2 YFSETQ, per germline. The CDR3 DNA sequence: TGCGCCAGCAGCTTGTCGGGGTACGGAAACACCATATATTTT. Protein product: CASSLSGYGNTIYF.

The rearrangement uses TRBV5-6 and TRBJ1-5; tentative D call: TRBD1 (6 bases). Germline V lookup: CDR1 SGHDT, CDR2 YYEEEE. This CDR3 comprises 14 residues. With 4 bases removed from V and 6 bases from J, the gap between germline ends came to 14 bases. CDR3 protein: CASSRRGLSQPQHF. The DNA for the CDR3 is TGTGCCAGCAGCCGCAGGGGACTAAGTCAGCCCCAGCATTTT.

The CDR3 spells CASSLSGLAREETQYF. For the CDR3, the DNA is TGTGCCAGCAGCTTATCCGGACTAGCGCGTGAAGAGACCCAGTACTTC. The rearrangement uses TRBV7-3 and TRBJ2-5, with TRBD2 matching over 9 bases. The CDR3 runs 16 residues. The V gene end was trimmed by 2 bases and the J gene end by 3 bases; junction bases not matched to a gene: 7. Germline CDR1 is SGHTA and CDR2 is FQGTGA.

The CDR3 loop reads CASSQSRLDYGYTF. The CDR3 bases are TGCGCCAGCAGTCAATCGCGGCTAGACTATGGCTACACCTTC. The chain combines TRBV23-1 with TRBJ1-2, with D unresolved. TRBV23-1 is labeled an ORF, and its function is uncertain. Trimming cost V 0 bases and J 3 bases, with 8 bases left between them. The CDR3 covers 14 residues.